The clone carrying this TCR beta chain was detected ten times or more. Its antigen is not identified. This entry is derived from a study of human T cells and chemical hapten exposure. From the RACE reads, TCRdb called clonotypes with MiXCR, one entry per CDR3 protein. The sample has about 120,000 distinct CDR3 sequences, around 10% seen once. The sample's time point: patch test 1, 2 weeks after DPC sensitization. Treatment meaning: therapeutic diphenylcyclopropenone sensitization with weekly scalp DPC. Blood draws came before every patch-test application. Points from the study as a whole: High-frequency TCRs, those above 1 in 1000, stayed the same after DPC sensitization.

The CDR3 loop spans 15 amino acids. Per the germline V gene, CDR1 is DFQATT and CDR2 is SNEGSKA (reference sequence). Trimming cost V 3 bases and J 0 bases, with 12 bases left between them. This chain uses TRBV20-1 with TRBJ1-3, with D unclear. The sample was whole blood, taken in connection with sensitization to the hapten diphenylcyclopropenone (DPC). The receptor's source is a woman aged 45-59 years with alopecia areata. Some clones in this sample may be carry-over from other donors' samples. CDR3 region: CSASLGRRSGNTIYF. The CDR3 bases are TGCAGTGCTAGTCTCGGACGGCGCTCTGGAAACACCATATATTTT.